In this sample, the clone carrying this TCR beta chain turned up a few times. The antigen is not known. The sample originates from a study of cytomegalovirus exposure and HLA in healthy donors. Study in general: The Caucasian-associated ancestry cluster held roughly 78% of approximately 400 genotyped donors.

Germline-derived CDR1 and CDR2 are SEHNR and FQNEAQ (reference sequence). With 3 bases clipped from V and 4 bases from J, the junction kept 7 bases outside the gene matches. This CDR3 is built from 16 residues. Healthy bone marrow donors made up the donor group. Broader study findings: TCR beta sequences reportedly predicted most subjects' HLA-A and HLA-B alleles accurately. Later analysis suggested links between common viral pathogens and several top significant clusters.

Primers: 60 Vbeta forward and 13 Jbeta reverse. Using immunoSEQ multiplex PCR, the repertoire was profiled, and TCRdb retains in-frame clones only, with some absent. The sample has about 160,000 clones, approximately 81% seen once. The sequenced material came from PBMCs. This chain uses TRBV7-9 with TRBJ1-2; 11 nucleotides match TRBD1. The clonotype was recovered from a middle-aged man in good health and CMV-seropositive. CDR3 loop: CASSLDRGRKIYGYTF. Here the CDR3 DNA reads TGTGCCAGCAGCTTGGACAGGGGGCGCAAAATCTATGGCTACACCTTC.